Listed here are 25 T cell receptor beta chains from one sample, sequenced in a study of cytomegalovirus exposure and HLA in healthy donors. The PCR used 60 Vbeta and 13 Jbeta primers. The table came from immunoSEQ multiplex PCR; TCRdb's copy has only in-frame clones and leaves some out. The top ten clones hold approximately 7.1% of a sample with 150,000 to 200,000 clones, roughly three quarters of them seen once. Sequenced material: PBMCs. The receptors derive from a man between 40 and 49 years old in good health and CMV-seropositive.

The J gene is TRBJ2-7, the V gene TRBV6-5, with 9 bases lining up with TRBD2. Germline lookup yields CDR1 MNHEY and CDR2 SVGAGI. The CDR3 totals 15 residues. Trimming cost V 0 bases and J 5 bases; bases outside gene matches: 5. DNA of the CDR3: TGTGCCAGCAGTTACTCCCTAGCGGGGATCAACGAGCAGTACTTC. Protein: CASSYSLAGINEQYF.

This chain links TRBV19 with TRBJ1-5; tentatively, D is TRBD1 (5 bases). Germline V gives CDR1 LNHDA, CDR2 SQIVND (reference sequence). V was trimmed by 9 bases and J by 3 bases, leaving 12 bases between them. The CDR3 is made up of 13 amino acids. DNA for the CDR3: TGTGCCAGCTGGGACTACGACAATCAGCCCCAGCATTTT. This translates into CASWDYDNQPQHF.

This chain joins TRBV7-2 and TRBJ2-5; 10 nucleotides agree with TRBD1. CDR3 length: 13 residues. The germline CDR1 and CDR2 sequences are SGHTA and FQGNSA. The J segment lost 7 bases and the V segment lost 5 bases, leaving 4 bases of the junction unmatched. CDR3 amino acids: CASSRQGAGTQYF. The CDR3 nucleotides are TGTGCCAGCAGCCGACAGGGGGCAGGGACCCAGTACTTC.

The V gene is TRBV2, the J gene TRBJ2-5; D is ambiguous. The end of the DNA is better explained by TRBJ2-7, so the J call may be wrong. Germline V lookup: CDR1 SNHLY, CDR2 FYNNEI. The CDR3 is 14 amino acids. CDR3 DNA: TGTGCCAGCGCCCTTGTCGATAGCTCCTACGAGCAGTACTTC. Protein: CASALVDSSYEQYF.

The chain combines TRBV10-3 with TRBJ2-5, with D possibly being TRBD2 (5 bases). V lost 0 bases, J lost 4 bases, and 12 bases lay in between. The CDR3 consists of 15 residues. The germline CDR1 and CDR2 sequences are ENHRY and SYGVKD. CDR3 sequence: CAISESTGIGETQYF. Here the CDR3 DNA reads TGTGCCATCAGTGAGTCGACGGGGATTGGAGAGACCCAGTACTTC.

The chain joins TRBV11-3 to TRBJ2-1, with 11 bases aligning to TRBD2. This CDR3 spans 16 amino acids. V dropped 1 base and J dropped 5; count of bases not matched to a gene: 4. CDR1 is SGHNT, CDR2 YENEEA, per germline. The CDR3 region has the DNA TGTGCCAGCAGCTTAGCTTCTAGCGGGGGGAACAATGAGCAGTTCTTC. Encoded protein: CASSLASSGGNNEQFF.

The CDR3 bases are TGTGCCAGCTCACCAGGGACAGGGCCCGGAAACACCATATATTTT. Translated: CASSPGTGPGNTIYF. This chain links TRBV18 with TRBJ1-3; 9 nucleotides align to TRBD1. The CDR3 is made up of 15 amino acids. Germline CDR1 KGHSH, CDR2 LQKENI. V was clipped by 2 bases and J by 4 bases; unmatched bases: 3.

This chain joins TRBV11-2 and TRBJ2-2, with 8 bases that match TRBD2. The CDR3 contains 14 residues. Germline assignment: CDR1 SGHAT and CDR2 FQNNGV. V was clipped by 1 base and J by 7 bases; unmatched bases: 2. The CDR3 loop is CASSLAGGVGELFF. CDR3 bases: TGTGCCAGCAGCTTAGCGGGGGGGGTCGGGGAGCTGTTTTTT.

J is TRBJ2-2 and V is TRBV15; the match to TRBD1 covers 9 bases. Trimming at V came to 5 bases and at J to 6 bases, leaving 7 bases not matched to a gene. The germline gives CDR1 LNHNV, CDR2 YYDKDF (reference sequence). The CDR3 runs 15 residues. This chain's CDR3 is CATSLGQGHAGELFF. CDR3 DNA: TGTGCCACCAGCCTCGGACAGGGGCATGCCGGGGAGCTGTTTTTT.

The chain is built from TRBV5-1 and TRBJ2-1, with TRBD1 matching 11 bases. Germline values: CDR1 SGHRS, CDR2 YFSETQ. The CDR3 contains 16 residues. V shed 0 bases, J shed 3 bases, and the junction held 2 bases outside the gene matches. The CDR3 coding sequence is TGCGCCAGCAGCTTGGCGGGGACAGGGGGCTACAATGAGCAGTTCTTC. This gives the protein CASSLAGTGGYNEQFF.

The chain links TRBV19 to TRBJ1-1; TRBD1 matches at 8 bases. Germline assignment: CDR1 LNHDA and CDR2 SQIVND (reference sequence). CDR3 length: 16 residues. V gave up 4 bases and J gave up 4 bases; unmatched junction bases: 11. CDR3 sequence (DNA): TGTGCCAGTAGTAATAGTGCTGGAACAGGGGGCACTGAAGCTTTCTTT. As protein: CASSNSAGTGGTEAFF.

The rearrangement links TRBV7-3 to TRBJ2-2; 10 bases fit TRBD2. CDR3 size: 19 residues. Germline CDR1 SGHTA, CDR2 FQGTGA. V lost 3 bases, J lost 1 base, and 11 bases stayed unmatched. The CDR3 loop is CASSFLRGSGGLNTGELFF. Written as DNA, the CDR3 is TGTGCCAGCAGCTTCCTCCGGGGTAGCGGGGGGCTGAACACCGGGGAGCTGTTTTTT.

This clone was detected only once. V gene TRBV15 combines with J gene TRBJ1-1, with D tentatively TRBD1 (6 bases). The germline V and J ends were trimmed by 1 base and 1 base, with 7 bases remaining between them. The CDR3 is made up of 14 amino acids. CDR1 and CDR2 (germline): LNHNV, YYDKDF (reference sequence). The CDR3 loop reads CATSRGGRNTEAFF. In nucleotides, the CDR3 is TGTGCCACCAGCAGAGGGGGGCGGAACACTGAAGCTTTCTTT.

Points on this clone: This same CDR3 is encoded by further DNA sequences in the sample. V and J are TRBV6-1 and TRBJ2-7; D is possibly TRBD2 (6 bases). CDR3 length: 13 amino acids. V lost 3 bases and J lost 2, with 8 bases in between. In germline, CDR1 is MNHNS, CDR2 SASEGT. The CDR3 DNA is TGTGCCAGCAGTGACTGGGGGGCCTACGAGCAGTACTTC. It codes for CASSDWGAYEQYF.

The J gene is TRBJ1-2, the V gene TRBV5-1; 8 nucleotides agree with TRBD1. This CDR3 has 15 residues. Germline CDR1 and CDR2: SGHRS and YFSETQ. J was trimmed by 8 bases and V by 2 bases; bases with no gene match: 11. CDR3 amino acids: CASSFDRGVSIGYTF. The CDR3 bases are TGCGCCAGCAGCTTCGACAGGGGTGTCTCTATCGGCTACACCTTC.

The rearrangement links TRBV6-5 to TRBJ1-5, with D uncertain. The ends were cut back, 6 bases at V and 0 bases at J, with 12 bases in the middle. From germline, CDR1 is MNHEY and CDR2 SVGAGI. There are 15 residues in the CDR3. The CDR3 region is CASRTDWYSNQPQHF. CDR3 DNA sequence: TGTGCCAGCAGAACGGACTGGTATAGCAATCAGCCCCAGCATTTT.

As for this clone: The junction and the germline gene differ at one end; a read error may be behind it. The chain has TRBV10-3 and TRBJ1-5, with D perhaps matching TRBD1 (5 bases). The CDR3 covers 12 residues. Germline V lookup: CDR1 ENHRY, CDR2 SYGVKD. The DNA of the CDR3 is TGTGCCATCAGTGAGTTATTCGGGGGTGCGACTTTT. Translated: CAISELFGGATF.

The chain has TRBV7-6 and TRBJ2-7; the match to TRBD2 covers 8 bases. The germline V gene encodes CDR1 SGHVS and CDR2 FNYEAQ. The CDR3 runs 15 residues. V lost 6 bases, J lost 3 bases, and 10 bases stayed unmatched. The CDR3 region is CASSSGLAGFYEQYF. The CDR3 nucleotides read TGTGCCAGCAGTAGTGGGTTAGCGGGGTTCTACGAGCAGTACTTC.

The chain couples TRBV27 to TRBJ1-6; D may be TRBD1 (6 bases). Germline V gene data show CDR1 as MNHEY and CDR2 as SMNVEV (reference sequence). The CDR3 length is 17 residues. V lost 6 bases to trimming and J lost 7 bases, with 22 bases between them. CDR3 in DNA: TGTGCCAGCAGGACTTTTGTTGGGCCGAGGGGGAATTCACCCCTCCACTTT. It specifies CASRTFVGPRGNSPLHF.

This clone was recorded a few times. This chain links TRBV30 with TRBJ2-7; D is possibly TRBD1 (5 bases). Germline CDR1 GTSNPN, CDR2 SVGIG (reference sequence). The CDR3 covers 15 residues. Trimming pared 3 bases from V and 2 bases from J, leaving 17 bases between. The CDR3 spells CAWSPPRASPYEQYF. The CDR3 DNA follows: TGTGCCTGGAGCCCCCCCAGGGCGAGTCCCTACGAGCAGTACTTC.

This sequence joins TRBV5-1 and TRBJ1-2; D is possibly TRBD1 (5 bases). With 2 bases removed from V and 4 bases from J, the gap between germline ends came to 15 bases. Germline V CDR1 and CDR2: SGHRS, YFSETQ. The CDR3 covers 15 residues. The CDR3 DNA is TGCGCCAGCAGCTTTGGGTCTCAGGGCGTCTATGGCTACACCTTC. Encoded protein: CASSFGSQGVYGYTF.

The chain links TRBV4-1 to TRBJ2-5; D perhaps matches TRBD1 (5 bases). This CDR3 contains 16 residues. CDR1 is MGHRA, CDR2 YSYEKL, per germline. Trimming cost V 0 bases and J 7 bases, with 18 bases left between them. This CDR3 is CASSQDKGASLVTQYF. The CDR3 region has the DNA TGCGCCAGCAGCCAAGATAAAGGGGCGTCGTTGGTGACCCAGTACTTC.

The chain joins TRBV6-5 to TRBJ2-1; no reliable D call. This CDR3 region has 15 residues. Trimming took 2 bases from V and 7 from J, leaving 15 bases between them. Germline CDR1 is MNHEY and CDR2 is SVGAGI. CDR3 nucleotide sequence: TGTGCCAGCAGTTACCTCCCAGCGCGGCGGAATGAGCAGTTCTTC. Its translation: CASSYLPARRNEQFF.

The V gene is TRBV7-8, the J gene TRBJ1-2; 10 positions agree with TRBD1. Germline CDR1 reads SGHVS; CDR2 reads FQNEAQ. The CDR3 length is 16 residues. Unmatched junction bases numbered 10, after V lost 5 bases and J lost 4 bases. CDR3 sequence reads: CASSLDRRDRGYGYTF. The DNA of the CDR3 is TGTGCCAGCAGCCTAGATCGGCGGGACAGGGGCTATGGCTACACCTTC.

This chain links TRBV4-1 with TRBJ1-2; the match to TRBD1 covers 11 bases. Germline values: CDR1 MGHRA, CDR2 YSYEKL. The junction had 11 bases not matched to a gene; V was cut back by 3 bases and J by 5 bases. The CDR3 loop spans 17 amino acids. CDR3: CASSQRTGTGGRYGYTF. The DNA of the CDR3 is TGCGCCAGCAGCCAGCGAACCGGGACAGGGGGTCGATATGGCTACACCTTC.